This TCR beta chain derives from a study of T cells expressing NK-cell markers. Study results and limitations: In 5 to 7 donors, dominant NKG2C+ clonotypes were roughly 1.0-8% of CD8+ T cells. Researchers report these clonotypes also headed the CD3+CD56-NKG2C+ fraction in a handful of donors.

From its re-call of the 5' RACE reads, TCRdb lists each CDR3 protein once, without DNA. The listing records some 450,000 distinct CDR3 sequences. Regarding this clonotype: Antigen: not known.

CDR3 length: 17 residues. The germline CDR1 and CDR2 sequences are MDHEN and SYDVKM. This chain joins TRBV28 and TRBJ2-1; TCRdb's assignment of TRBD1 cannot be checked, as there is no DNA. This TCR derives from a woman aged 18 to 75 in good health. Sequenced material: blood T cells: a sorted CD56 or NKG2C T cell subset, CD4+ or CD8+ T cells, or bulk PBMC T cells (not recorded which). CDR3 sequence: CASSPRNRRISYNEQFF.